This T cell receptor (beta chain) was identified during a study of beta chain features in type 1 diabetes. Germline-derived CDR1 and CDR2 are SGHTA and FQGNSA. The junction had 13 bases not matched to a gene; V was cut back by 4 bases and J by 5 bases. The CDR3 has 16 residues. Every isolated RNA sample was fully reverse transcribed, so sequencing captured expressed TCRB transcripts. The method was immunoSEQ multiplex PCR; TCRdb's version includes in-frame clones alone and lacks a portion of them. The sample records under 300,000 clones, approximately 25% being singletons. Study-level points and caveats: Moderate but significant shortening of TCRB CDR3s was recorded in all four CD4+ subsets from Type 1 diabetes patients.

In the case of this clone: Antigen unknown.

The TCR originated in a woman aged 30 to 39 with type 1 diabetes. Sequencing was performed on naive CD4+ T cells from blood. V gene TRBV7-2 combines with J gene TRBJ1-1; 7 bases are a match to TRBD1. The CDR3: CASSSGGSVVGTEAFF. The CDR3 DNA reads TGTGCCAGCAGCTCAGGGGGGAGCGTCGTGGGAACTGAAGCTTTCTTT.